This T cell receptor (beta chain) stems from a study of radiotherapy plus CTLA-4 blockade in lung cancer. V was shortened by 0 bases and J by 1 base, with 9 bases between the two germline ends. The length of the CDR3 is 15 residues. Germline CDR1 reads LGHNA; CDR2 reads YSLEER. Profiled with immunoSEQ multiplex PCR; TCRdb holds only in-frame clones, not every one. Among 45,000 or so clones, 65% to 85% were seen once, and the ten largest hold 8.5% to 14%. This receptor was obtained from a human donor with non-small cell lung cancer who had stable disease on radiotherapy plus ipilimumab. The sequencing used peripheral blood, collected from a patient treated with radiotherapy plus ipilimumab. V and J are TRBV4-3 and TRBJ1-1, with D maybe TRBD1 (6 bases). CDR3 coding DNA: TGCGCCAGCAGCCAAGACCCACAGGGGAACACTGAAGCTTTCTTT. The encoded protein is CASSQDPQGNTEAFF.